These 3 T cell receptor beta chains originate from one sample sequenced in a study of blood T cell repertoires in COVID-19. The method was immunoSEQ multiplex PCR; TCRdb's version includes in-frame clones alone and lacks a portion of them. The sample lists some 200,000 clones; about four fifths were seen once. Sequenced input: peripheral blood. The receptor set was obtained from a woman aged 80 or older with acute or convalescent COVID-19.

V is TRBV10-1 and J is TRBJ2-5, with TRBD1 matching 8 bases. The CDR3 is made up of 17 amino acids. V trimming: 3 bases; J trimming: 2 bases; junction bases outside the gene matches: 11. Looked up from germline, CDR1 is WNHNN and CDR2 is SYGVQD (reference sequence). The CDR3 sequence is CASSDPGQGGSQETQYF. DNA of the CDR3: TGCGCCAGCAGTGACCCCGGACAGGGTGGAAGTCAAGAGACCCAGTACTTC.

CDR3 sequence reads: CASSHPLAYSYNEQFF. CDR3 in DNA: TGTGCCAGCAGCCACCCCCTAGCGTACTCCTACAATGAGCAGTTCTTC. The V call is TRBV3-1 (or the pseudogene TRBV3-2), the J call TRBJ2-1; tentative D call: TRBD2 (6 bases). This CDR3 region has 16 residues. Trimming took 3 bases from V and 0 from J, leaving 12 bases between them. From germline, CDR1 is LGHDT and CDR2 YNNKEL (reference sequence).

The chain couples TRBV28 to TRBJ1-4, with 8 nucleotides matching TRBD1. The ends lost 4 bases at V and 7 bases at J; junction bases unmatched: 8. Per the germline V gene, CDR1 is MDHEN and CDR2 is SYDVKM. CDR3 length: 15 residues. CDR3 residues: CASSSTGVGGEKLFF. Written as DNA, the CDR3 is TGTGCCAGCAGTTCGACAGGGGTGGGGGGTGAAAAACTGTTTTTT.